This T cell receptor beta chain was retrieved from a study of blood T cells in healthy people across ages. There are a few counts of this clonotype. The antigen remains undetermined. Germline CDR1 is SGHDT and CDR2 is YYEEEE. CDR3 length equals 13 residues. With V trimmed by 3 bases and J by 4 bases, 3 bases remained unmatched. Study results and limitations: CMV infection status of these donors was not known. Both higher diversity and more naive CD4+ cells marked long-lived donors when set against aged donors.

Total RNA, at least 5.5 micrograms per sample, was extracted from PBMCs. A second PCR of roughly 7 to 11 cycles used a sample-barcoded 5' primer and a J-beta primer mix. The study obtained at least 3 million CDR3-containing paired-end reads from every sample. TCRdb passed the 5' RACE reads through MiXCR, listing each CDR3 protein once. The repertoire consists of around 1,900,000 distinct CDR3 sequences, with around 42% occurring once and the leading ten covering about 23%. The TCR originated in a human donor in good health. The chain couples TRBV5-6 to TRBJ2-5; 7 nucleotides agree with TRBD1. The sample was blood. CDR3 coding DNA: TGTGCCAGCAGCTCGGACAGGTCAGAGACCCAGTACTTC. Amino acids: CASSSDRSETQYF.